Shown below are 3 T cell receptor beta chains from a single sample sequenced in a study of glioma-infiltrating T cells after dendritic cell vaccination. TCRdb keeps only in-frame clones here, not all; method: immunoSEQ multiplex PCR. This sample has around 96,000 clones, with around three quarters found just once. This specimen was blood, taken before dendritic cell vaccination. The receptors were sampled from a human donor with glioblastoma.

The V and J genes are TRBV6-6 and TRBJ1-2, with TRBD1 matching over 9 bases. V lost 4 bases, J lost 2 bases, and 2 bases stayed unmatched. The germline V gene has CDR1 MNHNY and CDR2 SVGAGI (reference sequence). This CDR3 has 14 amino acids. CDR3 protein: CASSLQGANYGYTF. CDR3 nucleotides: TGTGCCAGCAGTTTACAGGGGGCGAACTATGGCTACACCTTC.

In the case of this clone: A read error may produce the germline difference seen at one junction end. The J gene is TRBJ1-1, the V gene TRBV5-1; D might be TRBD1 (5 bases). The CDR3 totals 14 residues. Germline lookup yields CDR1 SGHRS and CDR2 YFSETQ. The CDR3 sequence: CASSLTPGNPEAFF. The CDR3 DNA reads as TGCGCCAGCAGCTTGACCCCAGGGAACCCTGAAGCTTTCTTT.

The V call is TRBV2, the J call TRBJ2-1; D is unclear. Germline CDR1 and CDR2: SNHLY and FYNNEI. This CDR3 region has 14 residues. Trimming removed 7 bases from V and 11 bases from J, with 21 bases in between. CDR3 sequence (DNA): TGTGCCAGCACACAAGCGCACCAGACCCCAAAGCAGTTCTTC. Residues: CASTQAHQTPKQFF.